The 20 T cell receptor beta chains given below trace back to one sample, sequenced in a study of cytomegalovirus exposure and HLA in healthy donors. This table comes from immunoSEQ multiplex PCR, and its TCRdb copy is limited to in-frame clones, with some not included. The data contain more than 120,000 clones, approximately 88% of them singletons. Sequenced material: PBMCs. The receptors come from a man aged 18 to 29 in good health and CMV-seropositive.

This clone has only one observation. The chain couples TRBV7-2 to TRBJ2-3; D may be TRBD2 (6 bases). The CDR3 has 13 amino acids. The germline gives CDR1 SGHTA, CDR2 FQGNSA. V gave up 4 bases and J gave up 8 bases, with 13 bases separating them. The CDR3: CASSSLAVGTQYF. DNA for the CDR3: TGTGCCAGCAGCTCGTTAGCGGTGGGTACGCAGTATTTT.

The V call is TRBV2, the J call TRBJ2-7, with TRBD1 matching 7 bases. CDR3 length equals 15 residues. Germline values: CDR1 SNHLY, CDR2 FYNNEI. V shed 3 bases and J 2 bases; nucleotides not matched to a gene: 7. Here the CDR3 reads CASSDFRDSAYEQYF. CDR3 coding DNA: TGTGCCAGCAGTGATTTCCGGGACAGCGCCTACGAGCAGTACTTC.

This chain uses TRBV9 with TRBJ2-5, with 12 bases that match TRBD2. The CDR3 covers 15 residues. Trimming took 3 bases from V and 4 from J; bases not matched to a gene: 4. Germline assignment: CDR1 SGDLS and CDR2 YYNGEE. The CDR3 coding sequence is TGTGCCAGCAGCGGACAGGGACTAGCGGGAGAGACCCAGTACTTC. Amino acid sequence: CASSGQGLAGETQYF.

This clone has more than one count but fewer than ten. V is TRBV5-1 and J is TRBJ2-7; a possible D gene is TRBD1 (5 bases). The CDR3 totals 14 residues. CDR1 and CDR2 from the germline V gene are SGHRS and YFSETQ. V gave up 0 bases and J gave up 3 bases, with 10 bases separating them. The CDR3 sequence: CASSLDRTYYEQYF. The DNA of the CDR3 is TGCGCCAGCAGCTTGGACAGGACGTACTACGAGCAGTACTTC.

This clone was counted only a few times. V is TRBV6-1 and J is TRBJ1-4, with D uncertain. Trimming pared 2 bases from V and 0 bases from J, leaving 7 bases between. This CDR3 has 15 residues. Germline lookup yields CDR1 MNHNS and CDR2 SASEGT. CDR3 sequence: CASSEFFATNEKLFF. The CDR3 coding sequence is TGTGCCAGCAGTGAATTCTTTGCAACTAATGAAAAACTGTTTTTT.

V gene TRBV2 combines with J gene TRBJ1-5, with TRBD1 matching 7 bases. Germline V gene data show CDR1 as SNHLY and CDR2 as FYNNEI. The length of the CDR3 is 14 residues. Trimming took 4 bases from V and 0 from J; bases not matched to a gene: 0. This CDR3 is CASSGDSSNQPQHF. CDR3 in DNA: TGTGCCAGCAGTGGGGACAGTAGCAATCAGCCCCAGCATTTT. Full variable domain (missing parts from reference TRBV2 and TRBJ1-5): EPEVTQTPSHQVTQMGQEVILRCVPISNHLYFYWYRQILGQKVEFLVSFYNNEISEKSEIFDDQFSVERPDGSNFTLKIRSTKLEDSAMYFCASSGDSSNQPQHFGDGTRLSIL.

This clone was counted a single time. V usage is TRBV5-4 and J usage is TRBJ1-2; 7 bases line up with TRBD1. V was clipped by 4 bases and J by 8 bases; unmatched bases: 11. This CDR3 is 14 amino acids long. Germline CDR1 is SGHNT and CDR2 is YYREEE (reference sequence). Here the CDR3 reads CASSLRGRGQGYTF. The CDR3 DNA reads TGTGCCAGCAGCCTTAGGGGGCGCGGCCAAGGCTACACCTTC. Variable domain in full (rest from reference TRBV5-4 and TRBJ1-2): ETGVTQSPTHLIKTRGQQVTLRCSSQSGHNTVSWYQQALGQGPQFIFQYYREEENGRGNFPPRFSGLQFPNYSSELNVNALELDDSALYLCASSLRGRGQGYTFGSGTRLTVV.

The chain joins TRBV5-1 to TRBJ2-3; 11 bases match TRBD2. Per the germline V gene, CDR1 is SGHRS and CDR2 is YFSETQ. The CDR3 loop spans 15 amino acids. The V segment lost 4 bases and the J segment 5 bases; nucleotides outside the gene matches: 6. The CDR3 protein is CASSPGLAGGDTQYF. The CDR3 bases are TGCGCCAGCAGCCCCGGACTAGCGGGCGGAGATACGCAGTATTTT.

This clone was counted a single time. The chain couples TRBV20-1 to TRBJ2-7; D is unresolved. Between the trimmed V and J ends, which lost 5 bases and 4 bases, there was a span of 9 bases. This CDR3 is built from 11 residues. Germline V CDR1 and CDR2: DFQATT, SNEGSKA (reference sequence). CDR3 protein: CSARPGYEQYF. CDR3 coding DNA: TGCAGTGCTCGCCCGGGTTACGAGCAGTACTTC.

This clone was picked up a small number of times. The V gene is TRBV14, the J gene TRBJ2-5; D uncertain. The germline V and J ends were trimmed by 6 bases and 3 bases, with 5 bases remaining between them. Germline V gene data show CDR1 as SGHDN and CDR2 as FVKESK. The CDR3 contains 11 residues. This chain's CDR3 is CASSSEETQYF. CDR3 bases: TGTGCCAGCAGTTCTGAAGAGACCCAGTACTTC.

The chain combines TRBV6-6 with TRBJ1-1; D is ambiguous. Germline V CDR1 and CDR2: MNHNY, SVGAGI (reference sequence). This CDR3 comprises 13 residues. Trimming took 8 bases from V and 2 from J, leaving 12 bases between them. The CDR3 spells CASLTTENTEAFF. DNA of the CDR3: TGTGCCAGCCTGACCACAGAAAACACTGAAGCTTTCTTT.

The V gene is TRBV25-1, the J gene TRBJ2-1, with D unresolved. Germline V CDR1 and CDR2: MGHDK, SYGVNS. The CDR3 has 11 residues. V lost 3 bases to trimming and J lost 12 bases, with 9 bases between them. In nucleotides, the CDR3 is TGTGCCAGCAGTGATACTACGGGGCAGTTCTTC. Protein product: CASSDTTGQFF.

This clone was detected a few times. Here the CDR3 reads CASSYSWTLNTEAFF. DNA for the CDR3: TGTGCCAGCAGTTACTCGTGGACATTGAACACTGAAGCTTTCTTT. The chain has TRBV6-5 and TRBJ1-1, with D perhaps TRBD1 (5 bases). This CDR3 is 15 amino acids long. Trimming took off 0 bases at V and 0 bases at J, with 8 bases between the two ends. Germline-derived CDR1 and CDR2 are MNHEY and SVGAGI.

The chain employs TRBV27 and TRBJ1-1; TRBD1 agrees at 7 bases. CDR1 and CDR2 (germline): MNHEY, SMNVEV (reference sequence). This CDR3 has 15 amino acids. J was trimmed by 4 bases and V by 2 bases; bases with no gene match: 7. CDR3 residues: CASSLPDRVGTEAFF. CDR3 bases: TGTGCCAGCAGTTTACCCGACAGGGTGGGCACTGAAGCTTTCTTT.

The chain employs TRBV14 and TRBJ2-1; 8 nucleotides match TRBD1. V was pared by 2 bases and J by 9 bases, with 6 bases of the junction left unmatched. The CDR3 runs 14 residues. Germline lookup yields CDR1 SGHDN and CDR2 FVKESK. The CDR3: CASSQQDRVGEQFF. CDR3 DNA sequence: TGTGCCAGCAGCCAACAGGACAGGGTGGGTGAGCAGTTCTTC.

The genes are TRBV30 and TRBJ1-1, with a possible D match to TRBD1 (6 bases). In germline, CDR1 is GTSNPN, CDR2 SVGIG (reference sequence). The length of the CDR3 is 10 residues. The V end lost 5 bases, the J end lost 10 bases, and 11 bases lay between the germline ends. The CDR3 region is CAWGEGVAFF. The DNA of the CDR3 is TGTGCCTGGGGTGAGGGGGTAGCTTTCTTT.

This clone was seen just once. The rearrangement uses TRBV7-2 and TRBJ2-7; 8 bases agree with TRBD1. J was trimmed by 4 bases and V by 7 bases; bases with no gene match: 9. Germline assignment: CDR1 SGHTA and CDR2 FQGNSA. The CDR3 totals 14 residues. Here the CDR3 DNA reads TGTGCCAGCACCCCAGGGGGCTACCCTTACGAGCAGTACTTC. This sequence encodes CASTPGGYPYEQYF.

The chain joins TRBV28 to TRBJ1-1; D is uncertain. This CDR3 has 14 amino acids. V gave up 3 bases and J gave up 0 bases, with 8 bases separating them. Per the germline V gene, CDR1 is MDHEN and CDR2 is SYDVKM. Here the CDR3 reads CASSLQQMNTEAFF. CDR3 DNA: TGTGCCAGCAGTTTGCAACAAATGAACACTGAAGCTTTCTTT.

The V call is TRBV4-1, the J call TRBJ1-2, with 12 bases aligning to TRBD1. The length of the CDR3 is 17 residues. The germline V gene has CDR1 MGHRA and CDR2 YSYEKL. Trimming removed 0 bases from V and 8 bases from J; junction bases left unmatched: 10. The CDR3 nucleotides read TGCGCCAGCAGCCAAGAAGTTATGGGACAGGGGGCGAAAGGCTACACCTTC. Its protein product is CASSQEVMGQGAKGYTF.

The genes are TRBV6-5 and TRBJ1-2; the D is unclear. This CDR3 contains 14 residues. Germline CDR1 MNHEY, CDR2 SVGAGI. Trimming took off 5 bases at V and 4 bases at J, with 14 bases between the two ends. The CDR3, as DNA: TGTGCCAGCAGTAGCCGGGATCCACTCTATGGCTACACCTTC. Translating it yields CASSSRDPLYGYTF.